This T cell receptor beta chain was profiled in a study of T cell responses to AZD1222 COVID-19 vaccine (dated by TCRdb to about 2021). As for the study more broadly: A total of 233 trial participants underwent TCR sequencing, of whom roughly 210 had received two doses of AZD1222 and 26 had received two doses of the MenACWY control vaccine. Trial participants were enrolled by age into 18-55, 56-69 and 70-plus year subgroups, with roughly 160, 29 and 62 TCR-sequenced participants respectively.

On this clone itself: Its antigen has not been determined. No base qualities exist here, and no much larger clone lies one base off it.

The CDR3 regions of human TCRbeta chains were analyzed by immunosequencing. Per the source publication's procedure: Repertoire TCRs were matched against a reference library of SARS-CoV-2-specific TCRs generated with the MIRA antigen-specificity platform. Breadth meant the fraction of unique TCRs that were SARS-CoV-2-associated, whereas depth meant the fraction of total T cells that were SARS-CoV-2-associated. Using the MIRA data, every spike-specific TCR was mapped to the spike region that the TCR reacted to and assigned to either a CD4 or a CD8 class. Log10-transformed breadth and depth values were compared by one-way ANOVA with Sidak's multiple comparisons tests. The immuneACCESS repertoire file appears here via TCRdb, limited to in-frame rearrangements. These files lack a portion of the clones; in checked studies, under half of the deficit traces to unresolved V genes, and the cause of the others is not known. D and trimming were read from the DNA, whereas the V and J calls and clone size are those reported in that table. Counted in this sample were 100,000 to 120,000 clones; 88% of them appeared once. Jointly, the top ten make up 6.5% of the sample.

This sample's time point label indicates: about 28 days (+/-7) after the second vaccine dose. AZD1222 recipients with second doses at about 4 weeks or about 12 weeks were pooled, because spike-specific TCR depth and breadth did not differ between schedules. Vaccinee samples came from UK trials COV001 and COV002, including a single-blind randomized controlled phase 2/3 trial of AZD1222 (ChAdOx1 nCoV-19) in healthy adults. Trial participant PBMC samples were collected at day 0 and day 28 after the second dose for TCRbeta chain sequencing. Overall study results and their limits: In the small 56-69-year group, the increase in depth fell short of significance, most likely because of low power. A significant rise in spike-specific TCR breadth and depth was observed after two AZD1222 doses relative to day 0 and relative to MenACWY recipients. Participants were mostly white British, with more females than males. The authors suggested clonal diversity may have been underestimated. Reportedly, almost half of the unique spike-specific TCRs recognized epitopes lying outside the regions that are mutated in the B.1.351 and B.1.1.7 variants. Because no samples from the day 14 peak response were available, repertoires could be characterized only after the peak T cell response. Conclusions about previously exposed vaccinees were limited because only a handful of AZD1222 recipients were SARS-CoV-2 seropositive at baseline. The vaccine-associated CD4 TCRs covered the entire spike protein, and the dominant responses fell in regions 160-218 and 743-854.

From cysteine to phenylalanine, the CDR3 is 13 amino acids long. CDR3 DNA is the only sequence kept; it has 39 bases, read in frame from the first base. CDR1 and CDR2 (KGHSH, LQKENI) derive from the germline V gene. V loses 3 bases, J loses 6 bases, and the germline ends lie 11 bases apart. This clonotype was sampled from an adult who received the AZD1222 COVID-19 vaccine. The sequences come from peripheral blood, collected 28 days after the second AZD1222 dose. The chain is encoded by TRBV18 joined to TRBJ1-1, with no confidently assigned D gene. The nucleotides are TGTGCCAGCTCACCGGCGAGTAAGTCTGAAGCTTTCTTT. Its protein product is CASSPASKSEAFF.